These T cell receptor beta chains were read from a single sample in a study of blood T cells in healthy people across ages. A single record per CDR3 protein comes from TCRdb applying MiXCR to the 5' RACE reads. Here the sample spans fewer than 1,000,000 distinct CDR3 sequences, roughly 44% being singletons. Sequences were obtained from blood. The source of these receptors is a man aged 55 to 70 in good health. Each CDR3 is given with its conserved first and last residue. D genes are given only for firm matches. Clone sizes are given selectively: once, few, many, or a class where the clone is expanded.

clone size	V gene	D gene	J gene	CDR3 protein	CDR3 DNA
-	TRBV7-2	TRBD1	TRBJ2-5	CASSLGQGSVQETQYF	TGTGCCAGCAGCTTGGGACAGGGGTCGGTTCAAGAGACCCAGTACTTC
-	TRBV12-5	-	TRBJ1-5	CASGSDESDAWAGDQPQHF	TGTGCTAGTGGTTCCGACGAATCGGACGCGTGGGCAGGCGATCAGCCCCAGCATTTT
-	TRBV20-1	-	TRBJ2-1	CSAEMGRGEFF	TGCAGTGCTGAGATGGGGCGAGGGGAGTTCTTC
-	TRBV7-2	-	TRBJ2-5	CASSGPTEEYQETQYF	TGTGCCAGCAGCGGGCCGACGGAAGAGTACCAAGAGACCCAGTACTTC
-	TRBV12-3/TRBV12-4	-	TRBJ1-1	CASSPIGVVNTEAFF	TGTGCCAGCAGTCCCATTGGAGTTGTAAACACTGAAGCTTTCTTT
-	TRBV6-1	-	TRBJ1-4	CASISSGNPTNEKLFF	TGTGCCAGCATTTCGTCGGGCAATCCAACTAATGAAAAACTGTTTTTT
-	TRBV20-1	-	TRBJ2-1	CSARFGTPHNEQFF	TGCAGTGCTAGGTTCGGGACTCCCCACAATGAGCAGTTCTTC
-	TRBV18	-	TRBJ2-5	CASSELAVETQYF	TGTGCCAGCTCAGAACTAGCCGTAGAGACCCAGTACTTC
-	TRBV7-2	-	TRBJ2-7	CASSLVFGDNEQYF	TGTGCCAGCAGCTTAGTTTTCGGGGACAATGAGCAGTACTTC
few	TRBV6-5	-	TRBJ1-4	CASSPGSYNEKLFF	TGTGCCAGCAGTCCCGGGAGTTATAATGAAAAACTGTTTTTT
few	TRBV20-1	TRBD1	TRBJ2-3	CSARGQGEYF	TGCAGTGCTAGGGGACAGGGAGAGTATTTT
-	TRBV2	-	TRBJ2-5	CASSDQRTGSETQYF	TGTGCCAGCAGTGATCAGCGCACCGGTTCGGAGACCCAGTACTTC
few	TRBV20-1	TRBD1	TRBJ1-4	CSATGQGKEKLFF	TGCAGTGCTACGGGACAGGGAAAGGAAAAACTGTTTTTT
-	TRBV20-1	-	TRBJ2-5	CSARGAEFGGETQYF	TGCAGTGCTAGGGGGGCCGAATTCGGAGGAGAGACCCAGTACTTC
-	TRBV5-5	-	TRBJ2-6	CASSWVSSGANVLTF	TGTGCCAGCAGCTGGGTGAGCTCTGGGGCCAACGTCCTGACTTTC